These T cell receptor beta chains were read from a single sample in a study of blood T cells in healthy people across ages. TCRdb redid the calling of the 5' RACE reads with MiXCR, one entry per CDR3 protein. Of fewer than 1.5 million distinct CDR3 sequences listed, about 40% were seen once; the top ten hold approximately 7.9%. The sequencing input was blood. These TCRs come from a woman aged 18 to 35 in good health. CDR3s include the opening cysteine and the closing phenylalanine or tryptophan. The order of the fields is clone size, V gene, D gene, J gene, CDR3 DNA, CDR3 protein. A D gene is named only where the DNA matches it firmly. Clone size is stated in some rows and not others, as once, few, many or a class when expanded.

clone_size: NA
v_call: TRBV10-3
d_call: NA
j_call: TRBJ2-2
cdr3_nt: TGTGCCATCAGTGAGTGGGACCCGAACACCGGGGAGCTGTTTTTT
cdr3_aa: CAISEWDPNTGELFF

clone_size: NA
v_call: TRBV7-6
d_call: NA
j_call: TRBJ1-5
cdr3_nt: TGTGCCAGCAGCGTCGGTCCCCGTGGCAATCAGCCCCAGCATTTT
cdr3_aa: CASSVGPRGNQPQHF

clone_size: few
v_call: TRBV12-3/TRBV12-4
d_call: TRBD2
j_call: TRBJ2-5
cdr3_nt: TGTGCCAGCACTCCCAGGGTAGCGGGGGGGCAAGAGACCCAGTACTTC
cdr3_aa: CASTPRVAGGQETQYF

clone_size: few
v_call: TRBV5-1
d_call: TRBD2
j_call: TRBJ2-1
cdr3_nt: TGCGCCAGCAGCTTACCGGGACTAGCGGGGGAGGGCTCCTACAATGAGCAGTTCTTC
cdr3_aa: CASSLPGLAGEGSYNEQFF

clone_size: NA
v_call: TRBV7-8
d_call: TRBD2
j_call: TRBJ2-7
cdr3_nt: TGTGCCAGCAGTGACCGGACTAGGCTGTTCGATTACGAGAAGTACTTC
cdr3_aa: CASSDRTRLFDYEKYF

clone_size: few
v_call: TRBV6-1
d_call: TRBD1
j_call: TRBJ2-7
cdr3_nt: TGTGCCAGCCACAGGGGCGACGAGCAGTACTTC
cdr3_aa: CASHRGDEQYF

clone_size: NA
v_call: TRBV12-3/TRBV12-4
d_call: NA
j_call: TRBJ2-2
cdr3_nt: TGTGCCAGCGGAGAGTCCCCGGCTTCCACCGGGGAGCTGTTTTTT
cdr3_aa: CASGESPASTGELFF

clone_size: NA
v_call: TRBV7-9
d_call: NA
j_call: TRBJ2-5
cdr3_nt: TGTGCCAGCAAAGACGGCCAAGAGACCCAGTACTTC
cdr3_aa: CASKDGQETQYF

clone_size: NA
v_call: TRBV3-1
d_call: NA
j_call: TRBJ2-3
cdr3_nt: TGTGCCAGCAGCCAAGATATATGGGGGAGAGGGGGGGATACGCAGTATTTT
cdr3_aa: CASSQDIWGRGGDTQYF

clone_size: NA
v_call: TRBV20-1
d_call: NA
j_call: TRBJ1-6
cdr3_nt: TGCAGTGCTAGTCTATTCCAGGCGGGGTCAAATTCACCCCTCCACTTT
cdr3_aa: CSASLFQAGSNSPLHF

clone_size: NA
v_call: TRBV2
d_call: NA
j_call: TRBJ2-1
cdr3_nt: TGTGCCGGACGCGGATGGCTATCTGGGGGCCAGGGAAGGGCTGCAAACAATGAGCAGTTCTTC
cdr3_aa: CAGRGWLSGGQGRAANNEQFF

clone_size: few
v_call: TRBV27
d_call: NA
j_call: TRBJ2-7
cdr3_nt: TGTGCCAGCAGTTTAGTATGGGGCCCCGAGCAGTACTTC
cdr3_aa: CASSLVWGPEQYF

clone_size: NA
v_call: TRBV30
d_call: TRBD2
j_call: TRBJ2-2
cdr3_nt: TGTGCCTGGAGGGGCCTAGCGGGGAACACCGGGGAGCTGTTTTTT
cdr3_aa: CAWRGLAGNTGELFF

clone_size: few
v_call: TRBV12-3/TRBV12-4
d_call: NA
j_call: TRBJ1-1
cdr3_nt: TGTGCCAGCAGCAAAACCCCTGGGGAAGCTTTCTTT
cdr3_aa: CASSKTPGEAFF

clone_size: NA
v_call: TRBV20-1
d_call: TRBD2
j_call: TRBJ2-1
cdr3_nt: TGCAGTGCTAGTCGTGGACTAGCGGGAATGTACAATGAGCAGTTCTTC
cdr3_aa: CSASRGLAGMYNEQFF

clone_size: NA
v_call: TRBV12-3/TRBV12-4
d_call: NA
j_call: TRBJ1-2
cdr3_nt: TGTGCCAGCAGTTTACGGTCCGTATATGGCTACACCTTC
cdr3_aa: CASSLRSVYGYTF

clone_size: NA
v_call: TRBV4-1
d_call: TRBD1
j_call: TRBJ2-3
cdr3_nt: TGCGCCAGCAGCCGCCCGGACAGGGGGAACACAGATACGCAGTATTTT
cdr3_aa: CASSRPDRGNTDTQYF

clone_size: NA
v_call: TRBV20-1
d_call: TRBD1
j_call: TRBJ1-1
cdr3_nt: TGCAGTCCCCGTGTCGGGACAGGGAGTCTTGGCACTGAAGCTTTCTTT
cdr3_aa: CSPRVGTGSLGTEAFF

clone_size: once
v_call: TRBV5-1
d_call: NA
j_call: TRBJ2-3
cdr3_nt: TGCGCCAGCAGCTTCCAGGGCGGGAAAGATACGCAGTATTTT
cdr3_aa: CASSFQGGKDTQYF

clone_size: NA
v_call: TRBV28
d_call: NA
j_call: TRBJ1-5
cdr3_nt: TGTGCCAGCAGGCCGAACAATCAGCCCCAGCATTTT
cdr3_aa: CASRPNNQPQHF

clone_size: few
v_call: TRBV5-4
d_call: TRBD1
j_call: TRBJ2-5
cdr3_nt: TGTGCCAGCAGCTACGGTAGGGGGCAGGTCGAGACCCAGTACTTC
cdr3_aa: CASSYGRGQVETQYF

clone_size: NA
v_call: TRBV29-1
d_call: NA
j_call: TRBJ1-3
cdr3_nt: TGCAGCGTTGAAAGGGACATGGGAAACACCATATATTTT
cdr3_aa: CSVERDMGNTIYF

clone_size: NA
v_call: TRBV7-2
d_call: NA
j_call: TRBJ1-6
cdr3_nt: TGTGCCAGCAGAGGGAGGGTTTCTGGTGATTCACCCCCCCACTTT
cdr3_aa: CASRGRVSGDSPPHF

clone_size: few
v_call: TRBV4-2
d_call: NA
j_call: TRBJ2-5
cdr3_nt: TGTGCCAGCAGCCAAGATCCCACAGGGCGGGAGACCCAGTACTTC
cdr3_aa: CASSQDPTGRETQYF

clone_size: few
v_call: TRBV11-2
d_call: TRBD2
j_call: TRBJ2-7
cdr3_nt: TGTGCCAGCAGCGCCGGAGGACTAGCGGGATCCTACGAGCAGTACTTC
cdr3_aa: CASSAGGLAGSYEQYF

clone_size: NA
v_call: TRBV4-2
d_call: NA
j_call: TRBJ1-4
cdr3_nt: TGTGCCAGCAGCTTAACGACTCACGGAGGCCGAGAGGAAAAACTGTTTTTT
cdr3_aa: CASSLTTHGGREEKLFF

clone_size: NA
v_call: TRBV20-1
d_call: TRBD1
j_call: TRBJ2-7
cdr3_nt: TGCAGTGCTAGAAACCCAGGACAGGGGGCGCTATCCTACGAGCAGTACTTC
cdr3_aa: CSARNPGQGALSYEQYF

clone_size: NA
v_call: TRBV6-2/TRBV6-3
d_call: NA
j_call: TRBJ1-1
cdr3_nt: TGTGCCAGCAGCCGTCCCAAGTTAGGGGTGAACACTGAAGCTTTCTTT
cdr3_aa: CASSRPKLGVNTEAFF

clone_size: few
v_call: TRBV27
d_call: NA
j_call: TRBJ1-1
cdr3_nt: TGTGCCAGCAGTATTCGGATGAACACTGAAGCTTTCTTT
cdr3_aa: CASSIRMNTEAFF

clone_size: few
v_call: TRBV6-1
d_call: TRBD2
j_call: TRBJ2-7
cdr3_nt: TGTGCCAGCACCGCGGGGAGGGGTCTCGACGAGCAGTACTTC
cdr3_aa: CASTAGRGLDEQYF

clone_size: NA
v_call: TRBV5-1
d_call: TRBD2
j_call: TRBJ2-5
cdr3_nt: TGCGCCAGCAGCTTGGCCGGTAGCGGGACCGCATGGAATGAGCAGTACTTC
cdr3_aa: CASSLAGSGTAWNEQYF

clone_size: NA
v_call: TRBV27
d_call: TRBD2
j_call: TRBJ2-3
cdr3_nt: TGTGCCAGCAGTTTATCTACTGGACTAGCGGTCACCACAGATACGCAGTATTTT
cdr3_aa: CASSLSTGLAVTTDTQYF

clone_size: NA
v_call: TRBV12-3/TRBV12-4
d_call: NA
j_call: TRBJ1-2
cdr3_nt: TGTGCCAGCAGTTTCAGTGACTATGGCTACACCTTC
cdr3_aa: CASSFSDYGYTF

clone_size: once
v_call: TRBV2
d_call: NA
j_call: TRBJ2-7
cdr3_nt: TGTGCCAGCAGTGTATTCGGACTACTCTACGAGCAGTACTTC
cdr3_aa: CASSVFGLLYEQYF

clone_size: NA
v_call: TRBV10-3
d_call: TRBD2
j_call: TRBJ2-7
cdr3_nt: TGTGCCATCAGTGCGGACGCGGGGGGTCCCTACGAGCAGTACTTC
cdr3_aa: CAISADAGGPYEQYF

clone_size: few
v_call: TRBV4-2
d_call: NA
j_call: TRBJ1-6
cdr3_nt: TGTGCCAGCAGCCAAGATATTACAGGGAACAGAGGGGGGATCAATTCACCCCTCCACTTT
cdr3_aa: CASSQDITGNRGGINSPLHF

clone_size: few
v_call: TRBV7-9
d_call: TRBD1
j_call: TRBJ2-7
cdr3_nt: TGTGCCAGCAGCTGGACAGGGTCATACTCCTACGAGCAGTACTTC
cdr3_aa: CASSWTGSYSYEQYF

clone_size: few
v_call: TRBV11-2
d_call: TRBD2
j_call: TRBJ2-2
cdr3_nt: TGTGCCAGCAGCCCTGCGGGGGGGCGCACCGGGGAGCTGTTTTTT
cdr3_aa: CASSPAGGRTGELFF

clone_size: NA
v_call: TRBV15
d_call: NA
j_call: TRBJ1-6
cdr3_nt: TGTGCCACCAGCAGCCGCCGGAGCTCCTATAATTCACCCCTCCACTTT
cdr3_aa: CATSSRRSSYNSPLHF

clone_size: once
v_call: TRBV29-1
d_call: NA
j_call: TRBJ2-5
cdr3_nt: TGCAGCGCCTCGTCCGGACCAGTCCGAGAGACCCAGTACTTC
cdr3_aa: CSASSGPVRETQYF

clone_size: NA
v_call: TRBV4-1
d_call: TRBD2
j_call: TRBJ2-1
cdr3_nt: TGCGCCAGCAGCCAACGGTCATATGGAGCGGGAGACTACAATGAGCAGTTCTTC
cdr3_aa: CASSQRSYGAGDYNEQFF

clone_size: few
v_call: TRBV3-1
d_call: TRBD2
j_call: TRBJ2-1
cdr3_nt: TGTGCCAGCAGCCAAGTTTTTCCCGCGCCGGGGACTAGATCATATGAGCAGTTCTTC
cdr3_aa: CASSQVFPAPGTRSYEQFF

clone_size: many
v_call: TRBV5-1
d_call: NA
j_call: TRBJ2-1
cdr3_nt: TGCGCCAGCAGCCTCCGAGGGGACAAATACAATGAGCAGTTCTTC
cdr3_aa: CASSLRGDKYNEQFF

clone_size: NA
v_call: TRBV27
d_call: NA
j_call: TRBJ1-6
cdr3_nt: TGTGCCAGCAGAACTCAGGGTTATAATTCACCCCTCCACTTT
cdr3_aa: CASRTQGYNSPLHF

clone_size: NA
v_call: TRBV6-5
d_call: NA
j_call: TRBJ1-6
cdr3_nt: TGTGCCAGCAGGGCCGGGCGACAGGCAAATTCACCCCTCCACTTT
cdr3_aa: CASRAGRQANSPLHF